Listed here are 32 T cell receptor beta chains from one sample, sequenced in a study of blood T cell repertoires in COVID-19. Assay: immunoSEQ multiplex PCR; the TCRdb copy retains only in-frame clones and omits some. Here the sample spans around 250,000 clones, around nine tenths being singletons. The sequenced sample consisted of PBMCs or T cells enriched from blood (not recorded which). Source of these receptors: a woman in her fifties or sixties who had recovered from COVID-19.

The V and J genes are TRBV10-3 and TRBJ2-1; 8 nucleotides line up with TRBD1. CDR3 length: 13 residues. The ends lost 7 bases at V and 6 bases at J; junction bases unmatched: 5. Looked up from germline, CDR1 is ENHRY and CDR2 is SYGVKD. In DNA form, the CDR3 reads TGTGCCATCACCGAGACAGGGGCCAATGAGCAGTTCTTC. This gives the protein CAITETGANEQFF.

This chain joins TRBV2 and TRBJ2-1; the match to TRBD2 covers 11 bases. CDR3 length equals 15 residues. V gave up 7 bases and J gave up 4 bases; unmatched junction bases: 6. CDR1 is SNHLY and CDR2 is FYNNEI in the germline V gene. CDR3 in amino acids: CASNTGLAEYNEQFF. The DNA of the CDR3 is TGTGCCAGCAACACGGGACTAGCGGAATACAATGAGCAGTTCTTC. Full variable domain (rest looked up from reference TRBV2 and TRBJ2-1): EPEVTQTPSHQVTQMGQEVILRCVPISNHLYFYWYRQILGQKVEFLVSFYNNEISEKSEIFDDQFSVERPDGSNFTLKIRSTKLEDSAMYFCASNTGLAEYNEQFFGPGTRLTVL.

The chain joins TRBV29-1 to TRBJ1-2, with 9 bases fitting TRBD1. Germline assignment: CDR1 SQVTM and CDR2 ANQGSEA. V dropped 3 bases and J dropped 5; count of bases not matched to a gene: 10. CDR3 length: 15 amino acids. The DNA of the CDR3 is TGCAGCGTTGACCCGCCTGACAGGGGGGGGTATGGCTACACCTTC. Its protein is CSVDPPDRGGYGYTF.

This chain joins TRBV9 and TRBJ1-1; 7 nucleotides agree with TRBD1. V was clipped by 3 bases and J by 4 bases; unmatched bases: 6. The CDR3 covers 14 residues. In germline, CDR1 is SGDLS, CDR2 YYNGEE. CDR3 sequence reads: CASSAADRVTEAFF. As DNA, the CDR3 is TGTGCCAGCAGCGCAGCCGACAGGGTCACTGAAGCTTTCTTT.

The chain links TRBV6-5 to TRBJ2-5, with TRBD2 identical over 7 bases. After removal of 5 bases from V and 8 bases from J, the junction contained 8 bases not matched to a gene. This CDR3 region has 13 residues. Germline lookup yields CDR1 MNHEY and CDR2 SVGAGI. The CDR3 region has the DNA TGTGCCAGCAGTATGTCTAGCGGAGATACCCAGTACTTC. Its protein product is CASSMSSGDTQYF.

V usage is TRBV14 and J usage is TRBJ2-7; 15 bases map to TRBD2. Per germline, CDR1 SGHDN and CDR2 FVKESK. The CDR3 runs 16 residues. V lost 6 bases and J lost 0; bases outside the gene matches: 3. CDR3 protein: CASSPGLAGGSYEQYF. The CDR3 DNA sequence: TGTGCCAGCAGTCCGGGACTAGCGGGAGGCTCCTACGAGCAGTACTTC.

This clone was counted a single time. The V and J genes are TRBV2 and TRBJ1-3, with 9 bases matching TRBD1. CDR1 SNHLY and CDR2 FYNNEI come from the germline V gene. The CDR3 extends over 13 amino acids. Trimming took 8 bases from V and 8 from J; bases not matched to a gene: 7. The CDR3 here is CASWRGQGHTIYF. Here the CDR3 DNA reads TGTGCCAGCTGGAGGGGACAGGGTCACACCATATATTTT.

The CDR3 protein is CSVSLAGVRAENEQYF. In nucleotides, the CDR3 is TGCAGTGTTAGTCTAGCGGGAGTTAGGGCGGAGAACGAGCAGTACTTC. The chain joins TRBV20-1 to TRBJ2-7; 10 nucleotides align to TRBD2. With 7 bases clipped from V and 5 bases from J, the junction kept 17 bases outside the gene matches. The CDR3 runs 16 residues. CDR1 is DFQATT and CDR2 is SNEGSKA in the germline V gene (reference sequence).

V gene TRBV7-6 combines with J gene TRBJ1-6, with D perhaps matching TRBD1 (5 bases). V was pared by 1 base and J by 9 bases, with 13 bases between. The CDR3 length is 15 residues. Germline values: CDR1 SGHVS, CDR2 FNYEAQ. CDR3 coding DNA: TGTGCCAGCAGCTTAGGCAGGGAACGAATTTCACCCCTCCACTTT. It yields the protein CASSLGRERISPLHF.

Many counts were recorded for this clone. The V call is TRBV12-3 or TRBV12-4, the J call TRBJ2-2; tentatively, D is TRBD2 (5 bases). This CDR3 spans 13 amino acids. V lost 6 bases to trimming and J lost 1 base, with 6 bases between them. CDR3 nucleotide sequence: TGTGCCAGCAGCGAGGGGAACACCGGGGAGCTGTTTTTT. The encoded protein is CASSEGNTGELFF.

V gene TRBV28 combines with J gene TRBJ1-1; D is ambiguous. V lost 2 bases and J lost 4, with 5 bases in between. CDR1 and CDR2 from the germline V gene are MDHEN and SYDVKM. This CDR3 comprises 12 residues. The CDR3 loop reads CASSLLLTEAFF. The DNA of the CDR3 is TGTGCCAGCAGTTTACTACTCACTGAAGCTTTCTTT. Looking up the rest from reference TRBV28 and TRBJ1-1 gives the full variable domain: DVKVTQSSRYLVKRTGEKVFLECVQDMDHENMFWYRQDPGLGLRLIYFSYDVKMKEKGDIPEGYSVSREKKERFSLILESASTNQTSMYLCASSLLLTEAFFGQGTRLTVV.

The rearrangement uses TRBV7-9 and TRBJ2-7, with D maybe TRBD2 (5 bases). The CDR3 runs 14 residues. Germline V gene data show CDR1 as SEHNR and CDR2 as FQNEAQ (reference sequence). Between the trimmed V and J ends, which lost 5 bases and 2 bases, there was a span of 13 bases. The DNA of the CDR3 is TGTGCCAGCAGCCAAGGCCTGGGAGCCTACGAGCAGTACTTC. It translates to CASSQGLGAYEQYF.

The chain uses TRBV6-5 and TRBJ1-1; unclear D gene. With 7 bases removed from V and 4 bases from J, the gap between germline ends came to 7 bases. The CDR3 runs to 11 residues. Looked up from germline, CDR1 is MNHEY and CDR2 is SVGAGI. CDR3 loop: CASMRGTEAFF. CDR3 bases: TGTGCCAGCATGCGGGGCACTGAAGCTTTCTTT.

The rearrangement links TRBV3-1 (or the pseudogene TRBV3-2) to TRBJ2-3, with 8 positions matching TRBD2. This CDR3 comprises 16 residues. Trimming removed 3 bases from V and 5 bases from J; junction bases left unmatched: 10. CDR1 and CDR2 (germline): LGHDT, YNNKEL (reference sequence). The DNA of the CDR3 is TGTGCCAGCAGCCAGACCGCGGGGGGAACGGAAGATACGCAGTATTTT. It codes for CASSQTAGGTEDTQYF.

The chain couples TRBV7-8 to TRBJ1-2; maybe TRBD1 (6 bases). CDR3 length: 16 residues. CDR1 SGHVS and CDR2 FQNEAQ come from the germline V gene. Trimming removed 4 bases at V and 4 bases at J, with 19 bases between. The CDR3 here is CASSWTGTSTVYGYTF. In nucleotides, the CDR3 is TGTGCCAGCAGCTGGACCGGGACATCAACCGTCTATGGCTACACCTTC.

This clone was recorded a few times. The V and J genes are TRBV19 and TRBJ1-5, with unresolved D. There are 14 residues in the CDR3. Germline CDR1 and CDR2: LNHDA and SQIVND (reference sequence). V lost 3 bases and J 4 bases, leaving 10 bases between the germline ends. In nucleotides, the CDR3 is TGTGCCAGTAGTATCCGGCCGGGGAATCAGCCCCAGCATTTT. It specifies CASSIRPGNQPQHF.

This clone is a singleton in its sample. V is TRBV6-2 or TRBV6-3 and J is TRBJ2-3; D perhaps matches TRBD1 (6 bases). V dropped 4 bases and J dropped 5 bases, with 10 bases sitting between them. Germline V CDR1 and CDR2: MNHEY, SVGEGT. The CDR3 has 13 amino acids. The CDR3: CASSSRGVDTQYF. DNA for the CDR3: TGTGCCAGCAGTTCCAGGGGCGTAGATACGCAGTATTTT.

This chain links TRBV2 with TRBJ1-3, with 7 bases lining up with TRBD1. With V trimmed by 7 bases and J by 4 bases, 7 bases remained unmatched. This CDR3 comprises 14 residues. Germline CDR1 is SNHLY and CDR2 is FYNNEI. CDR3 coding DNA: TGTGCCAGCATCGAGGGGGCGCGCGGAAACACCATATATTTT. Residues: CASIEGARGNTIYF.

The genes are TRBV10-2 and TRBJ2-5, with D tentatively TRBD1 (5 bases). Germline V gives CDR1 WSHSY, CDR2 SAAADI. There are 13 residues in the CDR3. Trimming took 8 bases from V and 1 from J, leaving 11 bases between them. The CDR3 nucleotides read TGCGCCAGCTCCCAGGGCGGCCAAGAGACCCAGTACTTC. It specifies CASSQGGQETQYF.

This clone has only one observation. This chain links TRBV27 with TRBJ1-6, with 9 bases that match TRBD1. Germline trimming cut 6 bases from V and 7 bases from J; bases unmatched to any gene: 4. This CDR3 is 14 amino acids long. Germline V gene data show CDR1 as MNHEY and CDR2 as SMNVEV (reference sequence). The DNA for the CDR3 is TGTGCCAGCAGCCAGGGACAGGGAAATTCACCCCTCCACTTT. It is translated as CASSQGQGNSPLHF.

The V call is TRBV7-2, the J call TRBJ2-5; a possible D gene is TRBD1 (6 bases). Germline lookup yields CDR1 SGHTA and CDR2 FQGNSA. V was shortened by 1 base and J by 5 bases, with 17 bases between the two germline ends. This CDR3 comprises 16 residues. The chain's CDR3 is CASSLVHRSGAETQYF. For the CDR3, the DNA is TGTGCCAGCAGCTTAGTCCATAGGTCAGGGGCTGAGACCCAGTACTTC.

This chain links TRBV18 with TRBJ2-3; tentative D call: TRBD2 (5 bases). V lost 4 bases and J 0 bases, leaving 17 bases between the germline ends. Germline V lookup: CDR1 KGHSH, CDR2 LQKENI. CDR3 length: 17 residues. The CDR3 DNA reads as TGTGCCAGCTCACTAGCCCTAGCCCGACCTAGCACAGATACGCAGTATTTT. Its protein product is CASSLALARPSTDTQYF.

J is TRBJ2-3 and V is TRBV6-5, with TRBD2 as a possible D gene (5 bases). The V gene's germline CDR1 is MNHEY and CDR2 SVGAGI. V was shortened by 9 bases and J by 0 bases, with 13 bases between the two germline ends. The CDR3 totals 14 residues. CDR3 sequence reads: CASTGGGSTDTQYF. The CDR3 coding sequence is TGTGCCAGTACCGGAGGCGGGAGCACAGATACGCAGTATTTT.

CDR3 sequence reads: CASSEDRAGGQPQHF. CDR3 sequence (DNA): TGTGCCAGCAGTGAAGACAGGGCAGGTGGTCAGCCCCAGCATTTT. The chain recombines TRBV2 with TRBJ1-5, with D possibly matching TRBD1 (6 bases). V shed 1 base and J shed 6 bases, with 13 bases lying between them. CDR1 and CDR2 (germline): SNHLY, FYNNEI. The CDR3 is 15 amino acids.

CDR3 nucleotides: TGTGCCATCGCTAGCGGGAGTAACAATGAGCAGTTCTTC. It is translated as CAIASGSNNEQFF. The chain is built from TRBV10-3 and TRBJ2-1; 10 bases map to TRBD2. Looked up from germline, CDR1 is ENHRY and CDR2 is SYGVKD. Trimming took 8 bases from V and 5 from J; bases not matched to a gene: 3. The CDR3 is 13 amino acids.

This clone was detected only a few times. This chain connects TRBV7-9 to TRBJ2-1, with D perhaps matching TRBD2 (6 bases). The CDR3 has 17 amino acids. The germline gives CDR1 SEHNR, CDR2 FQNEAQ (reference sequence). V was shortened by 8 bases and J by 5 bases, with 25 bases between the two germline ends. In nucleotides, the CDR3 is TGTGCCAGCGACCTCCTTGTGACTAGTGGGGGGAACAATGAGCAGTTCTTC. Protein product: CASDLLVTSGGNNEQFF.

This chain uses TRBV5-1 with TRBJ2-1; TRBD2 matches 12 bases. Trimming removed 1 base from V and 1 base from J; junction bases left unmatched: 15. CDR1 and CDR2 from the germline V gene are SGHRS and YFSETQ. This CDR3 region has 21 residues. CDR3 nucleotides: TGCGCCAGCAGCTTGTATTTTTCTAGCGGGAGGGCTGGGGCGTCCTACAATGAGCAGTTCTTC. Its translation is CASSLYFSSGRAGASYNEQFF.

The chain joins TRBV27 to TRBJ1-2, with D possibly matching TRBD1 (5 bases). This CDR3 comprises 14 residues. Trimming cost V 6 bases and J 3 bases, with 14 bases left between them. CDR1 is MNHEY and CDR2 is SMNVEV in the germline V gene (reference sequence). CDR3 sequence (DNA): TGTGCCAGCAGGACGTGGCAGGGTGACTATGGCTACACCTTC. Its translation: CASRTWQGDYGYTF.

The V and J genes are TRBV5-6 and TRBJ1-2, with 8 bases identical to TRBD1. The CDR3 covers 14 residues. The junction had 4 bases not matched to a gene; V was cut back by 2 bases and J by 4 bases. The V gene's germline CDR1 is SGHDT and CDR2 YYEEEE. The CDR3 bases are TGTGCCAGCAGCTTACAGGGGGTTCTCTATGGCTACACCTTC. Protein product: CASSLQGVLYGYTF.

The chain has TRBV12-5 and TRBJ2-7; 8 bases align to TRBD2. With V trimmed by 5 bases and J by 4 bases, 4 bases remained unmatched. Germline lookup yields CDR1 LGHNT and CDR2 FRNRAP. The CDR3 runs to 13 residues. The CDR3 region has the DNA TGTGCTAGTGGTCTAGCGGGTGAGTACGAGCAGTACTTC. This encodes CASGLAGEYEQYF.

This rearrangement joins TRBV4-1 to TRBJ2-1; D not certain. The CDR3 covers 15 residues. CDR1 and CDR2 (germline): MGHRA, YSYEKL. Trimming removed 3 bases at V and 6 bases at J, with 15 bases between. Here the CDR3 DNA reads TGCGCCAGCAGCCATATAGCTTCGAAAGGCAATGAGCAGTTCTTC. This codes for CASSHIASKGNEQFF.

This chain links TRBV29-1 with TRBJ2-5; 7 nucleotides line up with TRBD2. Germline assignment: CDR1 SQVTM and CDR2 ANQGSEA. The J segment lost 7 bases and the V segment lost 4 bases, leaving 15 bases of the junction unmatched. There are 15 residues in the CDR3. The CDR3, as DNA: TGCAGCGTTGTTAAACCAATATCCACTAGCGCGACCCAGTACTTC. It yields the protein CSVVKPISTSATQYF.